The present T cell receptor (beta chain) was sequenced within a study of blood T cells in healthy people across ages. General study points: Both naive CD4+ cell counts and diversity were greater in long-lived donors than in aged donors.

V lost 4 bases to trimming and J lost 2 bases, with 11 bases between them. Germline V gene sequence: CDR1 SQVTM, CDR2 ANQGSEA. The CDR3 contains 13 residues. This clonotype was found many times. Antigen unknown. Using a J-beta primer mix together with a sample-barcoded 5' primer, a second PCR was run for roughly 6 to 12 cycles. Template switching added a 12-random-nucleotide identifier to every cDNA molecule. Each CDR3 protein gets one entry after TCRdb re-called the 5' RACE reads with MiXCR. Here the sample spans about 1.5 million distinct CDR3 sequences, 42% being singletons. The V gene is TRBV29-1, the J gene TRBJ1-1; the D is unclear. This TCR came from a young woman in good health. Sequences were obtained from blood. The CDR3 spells CSVAETPNTEAFF. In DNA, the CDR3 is TGCAGCGTTGCTGAGACACCAAACACTGAAGCTTTCTTT.